The 23 T cell receptor beta chains in this list originate from one sample, sequenced in a study of cytomegalovirus exposure and HLA in healthy donors. It was with 60 Vbeta and 13 Jbeta primers that the PCR ran. Assay: immunoSEQ multiplex PCR; the TCRdb copy retains only in-frame clones and omits some. Its listing shows some 83,000 clones. Sequencing was carried out using PBMCs. The receptors were sampled from a woman aged 30 to 39 in good health and CMV-seronegative.

The genes are TRBV5-6 and TRBJ2-3, with 12 bases matching TRBD2. CDR1 SGHDT and CDR2 YYEEEE come from the germline V gene. The CDR3 loop spans 18 amino acids. V shed 2 bases and J 8 bases; nucleotides not matched to a gene: 15. Here the CDR3 DNA reads TGTGCCAGCAGCTTAACACTAGCGGGGGGCCAAACATCATTTACGCAGTATTTT. This encodes CASSLTLAGGQTSFTQYF.

CDR3 nucleotides: TGTGCCAGCAGTGAACCCGGGAGGGCAGATACGCAGTATTTT. It yields the protein CASSEPGRADTQYF. This chain joins TRBV25-1 and TRBJ2-3; 8 bases are a match to TRBD2. Germline CDR1 and CDR2: MGHDK and SYGVNS. This CDR3 region has 14 residues. The trim removed 2 bases at V and 4 bases at J, leaving 2 bases unmatched.

The genes are TRBV5-1 and TRBJ1-1; the match to TRBD1 covers 10 bases. Per germline, CDR1 SGHRS and CDR2 YFSETQ. Trimming removed 2 bases from V and 9 bases from J; junction bases left unmatched: 4. This CDR3 region has 13 residues. CDR3 protein: CASSFRTGGQAFF. CDR3 DNA: TGCGCCAGCAGCTTCAGGACAGGGGGACAAGCTTTCTTT.

The chain recombines TRBV6-5 with TRBJ2-4, with D hard to call. The germline V and J ends were trimmed by 8 bases and 0 bases, with 11 bases remaining between them. The CDR3 consists of 14 residues. Germline CDR1 and CDR2: MNHEY and SVGAGI. CDR3 DNA sequence: TGTGCCAGCGGGCAGATGGGAGCCAAAAACATTCAGTACTTC. Amino acid sequence: CASGQMGAKNIQYF.

V and J are TRBV5-1 and TRBJ2-2, with D possibly matching TRBD2 (6 bases). Germline-derived CDR1 and CDR2 are SGHRS and YFSETQ. CDR3 length: 16 amino acids. V lost 4 bases and J lost 5, with 18 bases in between. In DNA, the CDR3 is TGCGCCAGCAGCGCCGGGGGAACTGGGTGGACCGGGGAGCTGTTTTTT. It is translated as CASSAGGTGWTGELFF.

The chain employs TRBV15 and TRBJ1-1; TRBD1 agrees at 9 bases. Unmatched junction bases numbered 2, after V lost 3 bases and J lost 0 bases. The CDR3 has 15 residues. Germline CDR1 is LNHNV and CDR2 is YYDKDF (reference sequence). The CDR3 loop is CATSRGQGMNTEAFF. CDR3 nucleotide sequence: TGTGCCACCAGCAGGGGACAGGGTATGAACACTGAAGCTTTCTTT. Full variable domain (remainder filled in from reference TRBV15 and TRBJ1-1): DAMVIQNPRYQVTQFGKPVTLSCSQTLNHNVMYWYQQKSSQAPKLLFHYYDKDFNNEADTPDNFQSRRPNTSFCFLDIRSPGLGDTAMYLCATSRGQGMNTEAFFGQGTRLTVV.

The genes are TRBV7-9 and TRBJ1-6, with a weak D call TRBD1 (5 bases). The V gene lost 5 bases and the J gene lost 6 bases, with 20 bases spanning the gap. The germline CDR1 and CDR2 sequences are SEHNR and FQNEAQ (reference sequence). The CDR3 runs 17 residues. As DNA, the CDR3 is TGTGCCAGCAGCCGACCCCCCTTGGGGGGGACTAATTCACCCCTCCACTTT. Its translation: CASSRPPLGGTNSPLHF.

The chain carries TRBV6-1 and TRBJ1-4; 7 bases are a match to TRBD1. J gave up 6 bases and V 3 bases, and 10 bases lay outside the gene matches. The CDR3 has 16 amino acids. Per the germline V gene, CDR1 is MNHNS and CDR2 is SASEGT. CDR3 amino acids: CASSDLVGGGYEKLFF. Written as DNA, the CDR3 is TGTGCCAGCAGTGACCTTGTAGGGGGCGGCTATGAAAAACTGTTTTTT.

The chain uses TRBV6-5 and TRBJ1-2; D might be TRBD1 (5 bases). The CDR3 totals 13 residues. The V and J ends lost 5 bases and 6 bases respectively, with 13 bases between them. Germline V gene sequence: CDR1 MNHEY, CDR2 SVGAGI. CDR3 region: CASSQEGLNGYTF. CDR3 in DNA: TGTGCCAGCAGTCAAGAGGGACTTAATGGCTACACCTTC.

The chain links TRBV4-2 to TRBJ2-1, with 7 bases aligning to TRBD1. In germline, CDR1 is LGHNA, CDR2 YNFKEQ. V lost 2 bases, J lost 9 bases, and 7 bases stayed unmatched. There are 14 residues in the CDR3. The CDR3 region has the DNA TGTGCCAGCAGCCAACTCGACAGGGCTAGTGAGCAGTTCTTC. This gives the protein CASSQLDRASEQFF.

J is TRBJ2-1 and V is TRBV7-6; no reliable D call. The length of the CDR3 is 13 residues. Germline CDR1 and CDR2: SGHVS and FNYEAQ. The germline V and J ends were trimmed by 1 base and 5 bases, with 6 bases remaining between them. This CDR3 reads CASSLGLNNEQFF. DNA for the CDR3: TGTGCCAGCAGCTTAGGTCTTAACAATGAGCAGTTCTTC.

V is TRBV5-1 and J is TRBJ2-1, with TRBD2 matching 11 bases. CDR3 size: 15 residues. Trimming removed 4 bases from V and 6 bases from J; junction bases left unmatched: 6. The germline gives CDR1 SGHRS, CDR2 YFSETQ. The CDR3 here is CASSGPGLAANEQFF. As DNA, the CDR3 is TGCGCCAGCAGCGGACCGGGACTAGCGGCCAATGAGCAGTTCTTC.

The gene calls are TRBV6-6 and TRBJ1-6, with TRBD1 as a possible D gene (5 bases). The CDR3 runs to 14 residues. In germline, CDR1 is MNHNY, CDR2 SVGAGI (reference sequence). The V end was cut by 4 bases, the J end by 7 bases, with 11 bases between. CDR3 in amino acids: CASSSTGQNSPLHF. The CDR3 bases are TGTGCCAGCAGTTCGACCGGACAAAATTCACCCCTCCACTTT.

The DNA of the CDR3 is TGCAGCGTTACAGGGGGCTACGAGCAGTACTTC. Protein product: CSVTGGYEQYF. The V call is TRBV29-1, the J call TRBJ2-7; 8 positions agree with TRBD1. This CDR3 region has 11 residues. The germline CDR1 and CDR2 sequences are SQVTM and ANQGSEA. Trimming at V came to 5 bases and at J to 3 bases, leaving 0 bases not matched to a gene.

The chain carries TRBV7-9 and TRBJ2-5; D possibly corresponds to TRBD2 (6 bases). CDR1 and CDR2 from the germline V gene are SEHNR and FQNEAQ (reference sequence). The CDR3 contains 13 residues. V dropped 5 bases and J dropped 3 bases, with 10 bases sitting between them. The CDR3 DNA sequence: TGTGCCAGCAGCCCACCGGGAGAAGAGACCCAGTACTTC. It translates to CASSPPGEETQYF.

The chain employs TRBV30 and TRBJ2-7; TRBD1 might be the D (6 bases). Deletions cut 1 base from V and 3 bases from J, with 10 bases between. There are 13 residues in the CDR3. Germline V CDR1 and CDR2: GTSNPN, SVGIG (reference sequence). The CDR3 reads CAWSATGRYEQYF. In nucleotides, the CDR3 is TGTGCCTGGAGTGCAACAGGGCGCTACGAGCAGTACTTC.

Remarks on this clone: The junction shows a germline mismatch at one end, possibly a read error. This rearrangement joins TRBV29-1 to TRBJ1-1, with D maybe TRBD1 (5 bases). Germline CDR1 SQVTM, CDR2 ANQGSEA. CDR3 length: 10 amino acids. The CDR3 DNA is TGCAGCGTCCGGCGGGGGGAAGCTCTCTTT. Amino acids: CSVRRGEALF.

The chain combines TRBV6-1 with TRBJ2-2, with D possibly matching TRBD1 (5 bases). Germline V gene sequence: CDR1 MNHNS, CDR2 SASEGT. V was clipped by 5 bases and J by 1 base, with 11 bases between them. The CDR3 spans 15 residues. The DNA for the CDR3 is TGTGCCAGCAGTACTCGAAGGGGGAACACCGGGGAGCTGTTTTTT. Protein product: CASSTRRGNTGELFF.

This rearrangement joins TRBV6-1 to TRBJ1-4, with TRBD1 as a possible D gene (6 bases). This CDR3 has 14 residues. The germline V and J ends were trimmed by 7 bases and 8 bases, with 17 bases remaining between them. Germline V gives CDR1 MNHNS, CDR2 SASEGT. The CDR3 region is CASTGRGLGEKLFF. CDR3 DNA: TGTGCCAGCACCGGAAGGGGGTTAGGCGAAAAACTGTTTTTT.

The genes are TRBV19 and TRBJ2-3; D unresolved. Germline assignment: CDR1 LNHDA and CDR2 SQIVND (reference sequence). V was trimmed by 2 bases and J by 4 bases, leaving 7 bases between them. The CDR3 runs to 13 residues. The CDR3 bases are TGTGCCAGTAGTATATCTCGGGCAGATACGCAGTATTTT. Encoded protein: CASSISRADTQYF.

The CDR3 sequence is CAWSGLAVQFF. CDR3 sequence (DNA): TGTGCCTGGAGTGGTCTAGCGGTGCAGTTCTTC. The rearrangement uses TRBV30 and TRBJ2-1; 7 bases agree with TRBD2. CDR1 is GTSNPN and CDR2 is SVGIG in the germline V gene (reference sequence). This CDR3 has 11 amino acids. J gave up 12 bases and V 1 base, and 3 bases lay outside the gene matches.

The chain carries TRBV29-1 and TRBJ2-3; 8 bases are shared with TRBD2. The CDR3 covers 14 residues. Germline V gene sequence: CDR1 SQVTM, CDR2 ANQGSEA. V was clipped by 4 bases and J by 6 bases; unmatched bases: 9. CDR3 sequence (DNA): TGCAGCGTTGTGCCAGCGGGAGCGCCCGATACGCAGTATTTT. Translated, it gives CSVVPAGAPDTQYF.

The chain links TRBV5-6 to TRBJ1-3; D ambiguous. Trimming shortened V by 0 bases and J by 4 bases, and 11 bases separated the two germline ends. CDR3 length equals 15 residues. The V gene's germline CDR1 is SGHDT and CDR2 YYEEEE. For the CDR3, the DNA is TGTGCCAGCAGCTTGGCCCGGAGGATCGGAAACACCATATATTTT. Translated, it gives CASSLARRIGNTIYF.